Following are 26 T cell receptor beta chains from one sample sequenced in a study of breast tumors, draining lymph nodes, adjacent tissues. TCRdb re-called the multiplex PCR reads with MiXCR, one entry per CDR3 protein. The data show approximately 130,000 distinct CDR3 sequences, less than 25% seen once. The lymph nodes were axillary draining lymph nodes from breast cancer patients. Input material: axillary lymph node tissue. These TCRs come from a female donor with breast cancer. Some clones in this sample may be carry-over from other donors' samples.

The table lists this clonotype with many counts. This rearrangement joins TRBV5-1 to TRBJ2-7; 10 bases match TRBD1. V shed 4 bases and J 6 bases; nucleotides not matched to a gene: 7. The CDR3 length is 14 residues. Per germline, CDR1 SGHRS and CDR2 YFSETQ. The CDR3 sequence: CASSRGTGAAEQYF. The CDR3 nucleotides read TGCGCCAGCAGCAGGGGGACAGGGGCCGCCGAGCAGTACTTC.

Ten or more counts support this clonotype. The J gene is TRBJ1-6, the V gene TRBV2; 7 nucleotides align to TRBD1. Trimming at V came to 6 bases and at J to 7 bases, leaving 6 bases not matched to a gene. Germline CDR1 SNHLY, CDR2 FYNNEI. The CDR3 consists of 14 residues. CDR3 sequence (DNA): TGTGCCAGCAGAAGAGACAGGGTCAATTCACCCCTCCACTTT. It translates to CASRRDRVNSPLHF. The full variable domain, its missing parts supplied by reference TRBV2 and TRBJ1-6, is EPEVTQTPSHQVTQMGQEVILRCVPISNHLYFYWYRQILGQKVEFLVSFYNNEISEKSEIFDDQFSVERPDGSNFTLKIRSTKLEDSAMYFCASRRDRVNSPLHFGNGTRLTVT.

In its sample, this clonotype was seen many times. This rearrangement joins TRBV20-1 to TRBJ2-1, with 7 nucleotides matching TRBD2. Germline V gene lookup returns CDR1 DFQATT and CDR2 SNEGSKA (reference sequence). V lost 0 bases, J lost 8 bases, and 7 bases stayed unmatched. The CDR3 length is 14 residues. CDR3 protein: CSAREFLAVDEQFF. In DNA form, the CDR3 reads TGCAGTGCTAGAGAGTTCCTAGCGGTCGATGAGCAGTTCTTC.

As concerns this clonotype: Being one base from a much bigger clone, this may be a read error. This chain joins TRBV7-6 and TRBJ1-3; D remains unclear. The CDR3 covers 16 residues. V shed 1 base and J shed 2 bases, with 12 bases lying between them. Germline CDR1 SGHVS, CDR2 FNYEAQ. The CDR3: CASSLDHGFPGNTIYF. The CDR3 nucleotides are TGTGCCAGCAGCTTAGACCATGGATTCCCTGGAAACACCATATATTTT.

With regard to this clonotype: Given a much more abundant clone one base away, this may be a read error. The rearrangement links TRBV19 to TRBJ1-3; 8 nucleotides agree with TRBD1. This CDR3 comprises 16 residues. CDR1 and CDR2 from the germline V gene are LNHDA and SQIVND (reference sequence). The CDR3 here is CASSLLQGASGNTVYF. In DNA, the CDR3 is TGTGCCAGTAGTTTACTCCAGGGGGCATCTGGAAACACCGTATATTTT.

This clonotype showed up many times. This chain uses TRBV10-1 with TRBJ2-1; 10 bases are a match to TRBD2. Losses at the gene ends were 4 bases for V and 8 bases for J; bases not matched to a gene: 11. This CDR3 is built from 16 residues. Germline lookup yields CDR1 WNHNN and CDR2 SYGVQD (reference sequence). The CDR3 DNA sequence: TGCGCCAGCAGTGTTACTTCTAGCGGGAGCAACGATGAGCAGTTCTTC. This encodes CASSVTSSGSNDEQFF.

This clonotype was seen ten or more times. V and J are TRBV12-3 or TRBV12-4 and TRBJ1-5; 7 bases fit TRBD1. The CDR3 extends over 16 amino acids. V was clipped by 4 bases and J by 5 bases; unmatched bases: 11. The CDR3 coding sequence is TGTGCCAGCAGTTCTAACGACAGGGTGACGGATCAGCCCCAGCATTTT. Its protein product is CASSSNDRVTDQPQHF.

This clonotype occurred many times. The CDR3 DNA reads TGTGCCATCAGTGAGTTGGGACAGTTCTATGGCTACACCTTC. It yields the protein CAISELGQFYGYTF. V is TRBV10-3 and J is TRBJ1-2; 7 bases align to TRBD1. Losses at the gene ends were 1 base for V and 4 bases for J; bases not matched to a gene: 3. Germline CDR1 reads ENHRY; CDR2 reads SYGVKD. The CDR3 runs to 14 residues.

This clonotype occurred a few times. This CDR3 is CASSRGTGRYEQYF. The CDR3 DNA reads TGTGCCAGCAGCCGGGGGACAGGGCGGTACGAGCAGTACTTC. This sequence joins TRBV5-4 and TRBJ2-7, with TRBD1 identical over 9 bases. Germline assignment: CDR1 SGHNT and CDR2 YYREEE (reference sequence). This CDR3 is built from 14 residues. The trim removed 4 bases at V and 4 bases at J, leaving 6 bases unmatched. Filled out from reference TRBV5-4 and TRBJ2-7, the complete variable domain reads ETGVTQSPTHLIKTRGQQVTLRCSSQSGHNTVSWYQQALGQGPQFIFQYYREEENGRGNFPPRFSGLQFPNYSSELNVNALELDDSALYLCASSRGTGRYEQYFGPGTRLTVT.

The table lists this clonotype with many counts. This chain joins TRBV12-3 or TRBV12-4 and TRBJ2-3; D unresolved. The germline V and J ends were trimmed by 5 bases and 6 bases, with 6 bases remaining between them. The CDR3 covers 11 residues. Here the CDR3 reads CASSEEDTQYF. The CDR3, as DNA: TGTGCCAGCAGTGAGGAGGATACGCAGTATTTT.

This clonotype was detected many times. This chain connects TRBV10-3 to TRBJ2-7, with a weak D call TRBD1 (5 bases). Trimming took 8 bases from V and 2 from J, leaving 7 bases between them. CDR1 is ENHRY and CDR2 is SYGVKD in the germline V gene. This CDR3 spans 11 amino acids. CDR3 region: CAIQGTYEQYF. The CDR3, as DNA: TGTGCCATCCAGGGAACCTACGAGCAGTACTTC.

Turning to this clonotype: A much larger clone lies a single base off, so this may be a read error. This sequence joins TRBV27 and TRBJ2-1; D may be TRBD1 or TRBD2 (5 bases each). Per germline, CDR1 MNHEY and CDR2 SMNVEV (reference sequence). Trimming stripped 5 bases from V and 9 bases from J, with 8 bases between. This CDR3 has 11 residues. The CDR3 DNA reads as TGTGCCAGCAGTGGGGGAAGTGAGCAGTTCTTC. Protein sequence: CASSGGSEQFF.

The rearrangement uses TRBV24-1 and TRBJ2-1; TRBD1 matches 7 bases. J lost 8 bases, V lost 1 base, and 7 bases had no gene match. CDR3 length: 15 amino acids. CDR1 is KGHDR and CDR2 is SFDVKD in the germline V gene. As DNA, the CDR3 is TGTGCCACCAGTGATTTCCCACAGGGGACGGATGAGCAGTTCTTC. Its translation: CATSDFPQGTDEQFF.

Comment on this clonotype: Possible read error: a much larger clone is one base away. V usage is TRBV2 and J usage is TRBJ1-3, with D possibly TRBD1 on 6 matching bases. The CDR3 contains 14 residues. Germline values: CDR1 SNHLY, CDR2 FYNNEI. The CDR3 bases are TGTGCCAGCAGCGTACAGGGTTTAGGAAACACCATATGTTTT. This gives the protein CASSVQGLGNTICF. The whole variable domain, remainder taken from reference TRBV2 and TRBJ1-3, is EPEVTQTPSHQVTQMGQEVILRCVPISNHLYFYWYRQILGQKVEFLVSFYNNEISEKSEIFDDQFSVERPDGSNFTLKIRSTKLEDSAMYFCASSVQGLGNTICFGEGSWLTVV.

In this sample, this clonotype turned up many times. The gene calls are TRBV5-1 and TRBJ2-7, with D possibly being TRBD2 (5 bases). Trimming stripped 3 bases from V and 3 bases from J, with 7 bases between. CDR3 length: 12 residues. Germline lookup yields CDR1 SGHRS and CDR2 YFSETQ. CDR3 in amino acids: CASSYGGYEQYF. As DNA, the CDR3 is TGCGCCAGCAGCTACGGAGGCTACGAGCAGTACTTC.

In this sample, this clonotype turned up many times. The chain uses TRBV5-1 and TRBJ2-5; unclear D gene. The CDR3 runs to 12 residues. CDR1 is SGHRS and CDR2 is YFSETQ in the germline V gene. Trimming shortened V by 6 bases and J by 5 bases, and 11 bases separated the two germline ends. The CDR3 region is CASTETTETQYF. The CDR3 region has the DNA TGCGCCAGCACGGAAACGACGGAGACCCAGTACTTC.

The V gene is TRBV3-1, the J gene TRBJ2-2, with D tentatively TRBD1 (6 bases). This CDR3 contains 17 residues. V lost 2 bases and J 5 bases, leaving 18 bases between the germline ends. Germline V CDR1 and CDR2: LGHDT, YNNKEL (reference sequence). For the CDR3, the DNA is TGTGCCAGCAGCCAACGTCTTTGGGCAGGGGAGACCGGGGAGCTGTTTTTT. Protein sequence: CASSQRLWAGETGELFF.

With regard to this clonotype: A read error may explain this, as a much larger clone is one base away. In this CDR3 the conserved last residue, phenylalanine or tryptophan, is missing, so a read error is likely. The J gene is TRBJ2-7, the V gene TRBV19, with 9 nucleotides matching TRBD1. Germline assignment: CDR1 LNHDA and CDR2 SQIVND (reference sequence). V lost 5 bases to trimming and J lost 0 bases; unmatched junction nucleotides: 8. The CDR3 runs to 16 residues. The CDR3 bases are TGTGCCAGTAGTCTAAAGACAGGGGGGAGCTCCTACGAGCAGTACCTC. This gives the protein CASSLKTGGSSYEQYL.

The chain links TRBV11-1 to TRBJ1-1; perhaps TRBD1 as D (5 bases). The CDR3 runs 15 residues. V shed 0 bases and J shed 4 bases, with 12 bases lying between them. Germline CDR1 reads SGHAT; CDR2 reads FQDESV (reference sequence). The CDR3 DNA reads as TGTGCCAGCAGCTTAGCAGGGGTGAAAGGCACTGAAGCTTTCTTT. Protein sequence: CASSLAGVKGTEAFF.

The CDR3 loop reads CASSFGGTSGSGAYEQYF. CDR3 DNA sequence: TGTGCCAGCAGCTTCGGGGGGACTAGCGGGAGTGGGGCCTACGAGCAGTACTTC. The chain carries TRBV7-9 and TRBJ2-7, with 14 bases that match TRBD2. Germline values: CDR1 SEHNR, CDR2 FQNEAQ (reference sequence). J was trimmed by 2 bases and V by 3 bases; bases with no gene match: 9. This CDR3 has 18 residues.

This chain connects TRBV3-1 to TRBJ2-5; 12 bases are a match to TRBD2. Germline CDR1 reads LGHDT; CDR2 reads YNNKEL (reference sequence). V lost 1 base and J lost 0; bases outside the gene matches: 6. The CDR3 length is 18 residues. The DNA of the CDR3 is TGTGCCAGCAGCCAAGCCGGACTAGCGGGGCTTTACCAAGAGACCCAGTACTTC. It is translated as CASSQAGLAGLYQETQYF.

Many counts were recorded for this clonotype. The genes are TRBV7-2 and TRBJ2-1; D is undetermined. V lost 4 bases and J lost 12, with 19 bases in between. The CDR3 extends over 14 amino acids. Germline V gene data show CDR1 as SGHTA and CDR2 as FQGNSA. CDR3 protein: CASSSDIFVVGQFF. In DNA, the CDR3 is TGTGCCAGCAGCTCAGATATTTTTGTTGTTGGGCAGTTCTTC. Full variable domain (outside the CDR3, taken from reference TRBV7-2 and TRBJ2-1): GAGVSQSPSNKVTEKGKDVELRCDPISGHTALYWYRQSLGQGLEFLIYFQGNSAPDKSGLPSDRFSAERTGGSVSTLTIQRTQQEDSAVYLCASSSDIFVVGQFFGPGTRLTVL.

This clonotype was seen many times. The chain combines TRBV9 with TRBJ1-4; no firm D call. Trimming removed 0 bases at V and 2 bases at J, with 5 bases between. Germline V gene sequence: CDR1 SGDLS, CDR2 YYNGEE. The CDR3 extends over 14 amino acids. The CDR3 bases are TGTGCCAGCAGCGTAGGGTCGACTAATGAAAAACTGTTTTTT. Protein product: CASSVGSTNEKLFF.

At least ten counts were recorded for this clonotype. The V call is TRBV7-9, the J call TRBJ2-3, with D possibly TRBD1 on 6 matching bases. CDR3 length equals 15 residues. V lost 4 bases to trimming and J lost 4 bases, with 15 bases between them. The V gene's germline CDR1 is SEHNR and CDR2 FQNEAQ (reference sequence). The CDR3 DNA reads as TGTGCCAGCAGCTACACAGGGAACGGCGCAGATACGCAGTATTTT. It is translated as CASSYTGNGADTQYF.

In its sample, this clonotype was seen a few times. The J gene is TRBJ2-1, the V gene TRBV30; TRBD1 might be the D (6 bases). The germline V and J ends were trimmed by 0 bases and 7 bases, with 31 bases remaining between them. CDR1 GTSNPN and CDR2 SVGIG come from the germline V gene (reference sequence). This CDR3 has 20 amino acids. CDR3 sequence reads: CAWSVDLGRTDPVGTNEQFF. The CDR3 nucleotides are TGTGCCTGGAGTGTAGATTTGGGCAGGACGGACCCCGTCGGGACAAATGAGCAGTTCTTC.

This chain links TRBV28 with TRBJ2-7; D remains ambiguous. CDR3 length: 15 residues. Trimming took off 2 bases at V and 0 bases at J, with 11 bases between the two ends. Germline values: CDR1 MDHEN, CDR2 SYDVKM. CDR3 in DNA: TGTGCCAGCAGTTTAGACTTTTCCCCCTCCTACGAGCAGTACTTC. Its protein product is CASSLDFSPSYEQYF.